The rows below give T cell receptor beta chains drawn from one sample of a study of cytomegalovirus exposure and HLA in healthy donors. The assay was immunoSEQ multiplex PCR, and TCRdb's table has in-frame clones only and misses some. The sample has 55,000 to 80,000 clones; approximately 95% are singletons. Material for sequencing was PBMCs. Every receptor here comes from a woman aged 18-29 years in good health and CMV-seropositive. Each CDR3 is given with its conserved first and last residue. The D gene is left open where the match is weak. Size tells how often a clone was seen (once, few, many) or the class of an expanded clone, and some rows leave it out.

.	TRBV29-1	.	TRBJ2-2	TGCAGCGTTGGGAGGCTTGATACGAACACCGGGGAGCTGTTTTTT	CSVGRLDTNTGELFF
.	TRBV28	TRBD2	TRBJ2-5	TGTGCCAGCAGTGTAACCACGGGGGGACGGACCCAGTACTTC	CASSVTTGGRTQYF
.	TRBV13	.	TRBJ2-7	TGTGCCAGCGGGGGGGCCCACGAGCAGTACTTC	CASGGAHEQYF
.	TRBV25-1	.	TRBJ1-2	TGTGCCAGCAGTCGCGGCTATGGCTACACCTTC	CASSRGYGYTF
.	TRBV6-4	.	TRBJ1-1	TGTGCCAGCAGTGACAGTAGGGGTACTGAAGCTTTCTTT	CASSDSRGTEAFF
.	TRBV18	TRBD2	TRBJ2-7	TGTGCCAGCTCACCGTTTCCCCTAGCGGGAGAGGAAGAGTATGAGCAGTACTTC	CASSPFPLAGEEEYEQYF
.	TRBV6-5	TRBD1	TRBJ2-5	TGTGCCAGCAGTTACTCAGGGACAGAAGAGACCCAGTACTTC	CASSYSGTEETQYF
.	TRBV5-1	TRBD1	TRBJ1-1	TGCGCCAGCAGCGCTGGACAGGGTATAACTGAAGCTTTCTTT	CASSAGQGITEAFF
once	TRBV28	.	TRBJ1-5	TGTGCCAGCAGACACCAAACAGGGAAGCCCCAGCATTTT	CASRHQTGKPQHF
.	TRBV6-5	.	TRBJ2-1	TGTGCCAGCAGTTATTCCGGGACTCAATCTGTCTTC	CASSYSGTQSVF
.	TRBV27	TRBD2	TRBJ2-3	TGTGCCAGCAGTCTCATACTAGCGGGGAGCACAGATACGCAGTATTTT	CASSLILAGSTDTQYF
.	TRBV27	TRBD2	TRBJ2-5	TGTGCCAGCAGTTTCTGGGGGGGGGAGACCCAGTACTTC	CASSFWGGETQYF
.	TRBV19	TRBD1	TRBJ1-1	TGTGCCAGTAGGGCATGGGACAGCCTGAACACTGAAGCTTTCTTT	CASRAWDSLNTEAFF
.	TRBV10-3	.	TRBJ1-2	TGTGCCATCTGGAGCTATGGCTACACCTTC	CAIWSYGYTF
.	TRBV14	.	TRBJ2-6	TGTGCCAGCAGCCAAGGGACATATCTTAACTCTGGGGCCAACGTCCTGACTTTC	CASSQGTYLNSGANVLTF
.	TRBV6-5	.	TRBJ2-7	TGTGCCAGCAGTTGGACTACTTACTCCTACGAGCAGTACTTC	CASSWTTYSYEQYF
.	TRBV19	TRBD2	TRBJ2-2	TGTGCCAGTAGTCCCCTACTAGCGGAGCACACCGGGGAGCTGTTTTTT	CASSPLLAEHTGELFF
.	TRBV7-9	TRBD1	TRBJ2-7	TGTGCCAGCAGCTTCTCAGGGGGCTCCGAGCAGTACTTC	CASSFSGGSEQYF
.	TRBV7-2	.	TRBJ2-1	TGTGCCAGCAGCTTCGTTTACAATGAGCAGTTCTTC	CASSFVYNEQFF
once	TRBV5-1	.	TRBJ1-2	TGCGCCAGCAGCTTGGTAGGAGGCCAGGACTATGGCTACACCTTC	CASSLVGGQDYGYTF
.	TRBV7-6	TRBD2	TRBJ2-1	TGTGCCAGCAGCTTAGTCGTGCTAGCGGGAAACAATGAGCAGTTCTTC	CASSLVVLAGNNEQFF
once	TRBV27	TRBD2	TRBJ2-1	TGTGCCAGCAGTTTCTCCTTAGCGGGAGTAGGCAATGAGCAGTTCTTC	CASSFSLAGVGNEQFF
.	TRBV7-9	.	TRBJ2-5	TGTGCCAGCAGCCTCCGTGGGGAGGCCCAAGAGACCCAGTACTTC	CASSLRGEAQETQYF
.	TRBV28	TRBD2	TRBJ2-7	TGTGCCAGCAGTTTAGGGGGGGGAAACTACGAGCAGTACTTC	CASSLGGGNYEQYF
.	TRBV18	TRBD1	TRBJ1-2	TGTGCCAGCTCGAAGGACAGGGGAGCTAACTATGGCTACACCTTC	CASSKDRGANYGYTF
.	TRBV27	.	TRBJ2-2	TGTGCCAGCAGTTTAGCAGTCTCGAACACCGGGGAGCTGTTTTTT	CASSLAVSNTGELFF
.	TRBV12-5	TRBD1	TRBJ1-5	TGTGCTAGTGGTTTGGGCAGGGGGCTAGGCAATCAGCCCCAGCATTTT	CASGLGRGLGNQPQHF
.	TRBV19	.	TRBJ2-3	TGTGCCACCCGGGGTTTGGGCACAGATACGCAGTATTTT	CATRGLGTDTQYF